The 28 T cell receptor beta chains given below trace back to one sample, sequenced in a study of blood T cells in healthy people across ages. A second PCR of about 7 to 12 cycles used a sample-barcoded 5' primer and a J-beta primer mix. TCRdb ran MiXCR on the 5' RACE reads and lists one entry per CDR3 protein. The sample lists 890,000 or so distinct CDR3 sequences; about 62% were seen once. Sequencing was done on a sample of blood. Receptors originate from a man aged 25-40 years in good health.

This clonotype was counted between two and nine times. The chain joins TRBV12-3 or TRBV12-4 to TRBJ2-1; 12 bases are shared with TRBD2. CDR3 size: 13 residues. Trimming cost V 11 bases and J 7 bases; bases outside gene matches: 6. CDR3 sequence: CAASGGADNEQFF. In nucleotides, the CDR3 is TGTGCCGCTAGCGGGGGGGCCGATAATGAGCAGTTCTTC.

This clonotype was observed a few times. The V and J genes are TRBV12-3 or TRBV12-4 and TRBJ2-1, with 10 bases that match TRBD2. This CDR3 has 15 amino acids. Trimming cost V 5 bases and J 4 bases; bases outside gene matches: 5. The CDR3 DNA is TGTGCCAGCAGTAACAGCGGGGGGGGATACAATGAGCAGTTCTTC. Its translation: CASSNSGGGYNEQFF.

This chain joins TRBV25-1 and TRBJ1-1; D gene uncertain. CDR1 and CDR2 (germline): MGHDK, SYGVNS. V lost 1 base and J lost 1, with 7 bases in between. The CDR3 runs to 14 residues. CDR3 coding DNA: TGTGCCAGCAGTGAATGGGGAGGGAACACTGAAGCTTTCTTT. Amino acids: CASSEWGGNTEAFF.

V is TRBV7-9 and J is TRBJ2-7; D perhaps matches TRBD2 (5 bases). With 9 bases removed from V and 1 base from J, the gap between germline ends came to 13 bases. Germline assignment: CDR1 SEHNR and CDR2 FQNEAQ (reference sequence). The CDR3 has 13 amino acids. CDR3 region: CASAPDFSYEQYF. The CDR3 DNA reads as TGTGCCAGTGCCCCGGACTTTTCCTACGAGCAGTACTTC.

The V gene is TRBV6-5, the J gene TRBJ2-3; D may be TRBD2 (7 bases). Per the germline V gene, CDR1 is MNHEY and CDR2 is SVGAGI. V was cut by 8 bases and J by 6 bases, with 24 bases left in between. This CDR3 has 16 amino acids. CDR3 residues: CASHGWGGEGVDTQYF. The CDR3 bases are TGTGCCAGCCATGGGTGGGGGGGCGAAGGTGTCGATACGCAGTATTTT.

V is TRBV7-2 and J is TRBJ1-1; D is unresolved. Germline-derived CDR1 and CDR2 are SGHTA and FQGNSA. The CDR3 runs 13 residues. The germline V and J ends were trimmed by 2 bases and 1 base, with 5 bases remaining between them. The CDR3: CASSLYQNTEAFF. Here the CDR3 DNA reads TGTGCCAGCAGCTTATATCAGAACACTGAAGCTTTCTTT.

The chain has TRBV15 and TRBJ1-2; D unresolved. Trimming cost V 5 bases and J 10 bases, with 23 bases left between them. There are 15 residues in the CDR3. In germline, CDR1 is LNHNV, CDR2 YYDKDF (reference sequence). The CDR3 here is CATSGHQVYSSNYTF. CDR3 DNA: TGTGCCACCAGCGGTCATCAGGTGTACTCCTCTAACTACACCTTC.

The count of this clonotype is one. The chain couples TRBV5-1 to TRBJ2-1; D possibly corresponds to TRBD1 (6 bases). V lost 4 bases, J lost 4 bases, and 18 bases lay in between. CDR1 and CDR2 from the germline V gene are SGHRS and YFSETQ. This CDR3 region has 16 residues. The DNA of the CDR3 is TGCGCCAGCAGCCTGGCACAGGGATTGGGGTACAATGAGCAGTTCTTC. Its translation: CASSLAQGLGYNEQFF. Complete variable domain (other parts from reference TRBV5-1 and TRBJ2-1): KAGVTQTPRYLIKTRGQQVTLSCSPISGHRSVSWYQQTPGQGLQFLFEYFSETQRNKGNFPGRFSGRQFSNSRSEMNVSTLELGDSALYLCASSLAQGLGYNEQFFGPGTRLTVL.

This chain uses TRBV5-1 with TRBJ2-5; TRBD1 matches 9 bases. CDR1 and CDR2 (germline): SGHRS, YFSETQ. V shed 4 bases and J 1 base; nucleotides not matched to a gene: 11. The CDR3 runs to 17 residues. CDR3 sequence (DNA): TGCGCCAGCAGCGTTCGACAGGGGGGCAGGGGCCAAGAGACCCAGTACTTC. Translating it yields CASSVRQGGRGQETQYF.

V is TRBV4-2 and J is TRBJ2-7; a possible D gene is TRBD2 (5 bases). The germline CDR1 and CDR2 sequences are LGHNA and YNFKEQ. Trimming pared 0 bases from V and 1 base from J, leaving 13 bases between. CDR3 length equals 16 residues. CDR3 nucleotides: TGTGCCAGCAGCCAAGAAGGCTGGGGAGAGTCCTACGAGCAGTACTTC. Translating gives CASSQEGWGESYEQYF.

The chain links TRBV7-9 to TRBJ2-1; the match to TRBD1 covers 7 bases. Germline CDR1 reads SEHNR; CDR2 reads FQNEAQ (reference sequence). The CDR3 length is 15 residues. J lost 3 bases, V lost 7 bases, and 9 bases had no gene match. The CDR3 coding sequence is TGTGCCAGCACCTACACAGGGGAAGGCTACAATGAGCAGTTCTTC. Its protein product is CASTYTGEGYNEQFF.

V is TRBV7-2 and J is TRBJ1-2; D is ambiguous. Germline assignment: CDR1 SGHTA and CDR2 FQGNSA. CDR3 length equals 15 residues. V was clipped by 5 bases and J by 8 bases, with 21 bases between them. CDR3 sequence: CASSPEGRRGGGYTF. As DNA, the CDR3 is TGTGCCAGCAGCCCAGAGGGCCGGCGGGGAGGAGGCTACACCTTC. The complete variable domain, with remaining parts taken from reference TRBV7-2 and TRBJ1-2, reads GAGVSQSPSNKVTEKGKDVELRCDPISGHTALYWYRQSLGQGLEFLIYFQGNSAPDKSGLPSDRFSAERTGGSVSTLTIQRTQQEDSAVYLCASSPEGRRGGGYTFGSGTRLTVV.

A few counts support this clonotype. The chain couples TRBV4-2 to TRBJ2-1, with D perhaps matching TRBD1 or TRBD2 (5 bases each). V was clipped by 0 bases and J by 2 bases, with 17 bases between them. Per the germline V gene, CDR1 is LGHNA and CDR2 is YNFKEQ. The CDR3 runs to 18 residues. CDR3 residues: CASSQEGYGTGTYNEQFF. CDR3 nucleotides: TGTGCCAGCAGCCAAGAAGGATATGGGACGGGGACCTACAATGAGCAGTTCTTC.

The chain uses TRBV20-1 and TRBJ2-7, with D possibly TRBD1 on 5 matching bases. This CDR3 spans 13 amino acids. Looked up from germline, CDR1 is DFQATT and CDR2 is SNEGSKA (reference sequence). V dropped 1 base and J dropped 0 bases, with 7 bases sitting between them. The CDR3 DNA sequence: TGCAGTGCTAGAGGGACAATCTCCTACGAGCAGTACTTC. Translation: CSARGTISYEQYF.

This clonotype turned up a few times. J is TRBJ2-1 and V is TRBV15, with 7 bases fitting TRBD2. The CDR3 covers 17 residues. J gave up 8 bases and V 4 bases, and 17 bases lay outside the gene matches. Germline V gene sequence: CDR1 LNHNV, CDR2 YYDKDF (reference sequence). This chain's CDR3 is CATSTPGGAGHLDEQFF. The CDR3 DNA is TGTGCCACCAGCACCCCCGGCGGAGCGGGGCATTTGGATGAGCAGTTCTTC.

This clonotype has just one count. This sequence joins TRBV7-2 and TRBJ1-3, with 7 bases aligning to TRBD1. The germline CDR1 and CDR2 sequences are SGHTA and FQGNSA. Trimming took 6 bases from V and 0 from J; bases not matched to a gene: 8. This CDR3 has 16 amino acids. This CDR3 reads CASRVQGGNSGNTIYF. The CDR3 nucleotides read TGTGCCAGCAGAGTCCAGGGGGGAAACTCTGGAAACACCATATATTTT.

The chain employs TRBV10-3 and TRBJ2-1, with TRBD2 matching over 15 bases. V shed 4 bases and J 11 bases; nucleotides not matched to a gene: 6. Germline values: CDR1 ENHRY, CDR2 SYGVKD. This CDR3 spans 15 amino acids. The CDR3: CAISGIGTSGGQQFF. In DNA form, the CDR3 reads TGTGCCATCAGTGGAATCGGGACTAGCGGGGGGCAGCAGTTCTTC.

The chain joins TRBV4-2 to TRBJ2-3; TRBD2 agrees at 10 bases. The CDR3 contains 17 residues. V dropped 1 base and J dropped 2; count of bases not matched to a gene: 6. Germline V gene data show CDR1 as LGHNA and CDR2 as YNFKEQ. In nucleotides, the CDR3 is TGTGCCAGCAGCCAAGTTCCTAGCGGGGGTTACACAGATACGCAGTATTTT. Its protein is CASSQVPSGGYTDTQYF.

The chain joins TRBV7-3 to TRBJ2-4; no firm D call. The DNA matches TRBJ2-7 better at its end, which makes the J call doubtful. The CDR3 consists of 13 residues. The germline V gene encodes CDR1 SGHTA and CDR2 FQGTGA. The CDR3 DNA reads as TGTGCCAGCAGCCTCCGACCCAGCACCGAGCAGTACTTC. This encodes CASSLRPSTEQYF.

On this clonotype: Possible read error: a much larger clone is one base away. J is TRBJ2-3 and V is TRBV9; D call uncertain. This CDR3 spans 15 amino acids. Per germline, CDR1 SGDLS and CDR2 YYNGEE. This CDR3 reads CVSSPAGESTDTQYF. CDR3 in DNA: TGTGTCAGCAGCCCGGCCGGAGAGAGTACAGATACGCAGTATTTT.

This clonotype appeared a single time. This chain uses TRBV4-1 with TRBJ2-3; D is unresolved. Trimming removed 1 base from V and 2 bases from J, with 7 bases in between. Germline V gene data show CDR1 as MGHRA and CDR2 as YSYEKL. The CDR3 is 14 residues long. This CDR3 is CASSQVFPTDTQYF. The CDR3 region has the DNA TGCGCCAGCAGCCAAGTGTTCCCCACAGATACGCAGTATTTT.

The gene calls are TRBV20-1 and TRBJ2-1, with 9 nucleotides matching TRBD1. Germline V gene sequence: CDR1 DFQATT, CDR2 SNEGSKA (reference sequence). J was trimmed by 2 bases and V by 0 bases; bases with no gene match: 2. The CDR3 sequence is 15 residues long. The CDR3 coding sequence is TGCAGTGCTAGAGAAACAGGGGGCGCCTACAATGAGCAGTTCTTC. Amino acids: CSARETGGAYNEQFF.

This sequence joins TRBV10-3 and TRBJ2-3; D call uncertain. Trimming removed 11 bases at V and 3 bases at J, with 18 bases between. Per germline, CDR1 ENHRY and CDR2 SYGVKD. The CDR3 has 14 amino acids. The CDR3 is CAAAAGLGTDTQYF. The CDR3 nucleotides read TGTGCCGCAGCCGCCGGCCTAGGGACAGATACGCAGTATTTT.

This rearrangement joins TRBV6-5 to TRBJ1-5; 12 bases map to TRBD1. V was pared by 6 bases and J by 2 bases, with 5 bases of the junction left unmatched. Germline CDR1 MNHEY, CDR2 SVGAGI. The CDR3 runs to 16 residues. In DNA, the CDR3 is TGTGCCAGCAGCATAGGGACAGGGGGCGGCAATCAGCCCCAGCATTTT. It codes for CASSIGTGGGNQPQHF.

The chain combines TRBV6-1 with TRBJ1-6; D might be TRBD1 (5 bases). Trimming stripped 5 bases from V and 0 bases from J, with 20 bases between. CDR3 length: 19 amino acids. Germline CDR1 and CDR2: MNHNS and SASEGT. DNA for the CDR3: TGTGCCAGCAGTCGGGGGACGACATCTCGGAGCTCCTATAATTCACCCCTCCACTTT. This sequence encodes CASSRGTTSRSSYNSPLHF.

This clonotype has a single count. V and J are TRBV6-2 or TRBV6-3 and TRBJ2-1; D is perhaps TRBD2 (6 bases). From germline, CDR1 is MNHEY and CDR2 SVGEGT. V lost 5 bases to trimming and J lost 0 bases, with 11 bases between them. The CDR3 contains 15 residues. DNA of the CDR3: TGTGCCAGCAGTCGTCCGGGAGCCTCCTACAATGAGCAGTTCTTC. This gives the protein CASSRPGASYNEQFF.

V and J are TRBV14 and TRBJ2-7; TRBD2 matches at 10 bases. The CDR3 length is 16 residues. V was clipped by 6 bases and J by 2 bases; unmatched bases: 10. CDR1 is SGHDN and CDR2 is FVKESK in the germline V gene. Written as DNA, the CDR3 is TGTGCCAGCAGTTCTTTTAGCGGGGGGCCCCCCTACGAGCAGTACTTC. Its translation is CASSSFSGGPPYEQYF.

Notes on this clonotype: A much larger clone is a single base away; this may be a read error. The chain is built from TRBV7-2 and TRBJ2-1, with D hard to call. Germline lookup yields CDR1 SGHTA and CDR2 FQGNSA. Trimming removed 6 bases from V and 1 base from J, with 13 bases in between. The CDR3 covers 15 residues. CDR3 in amino acids: CASRHPNQSYNEQFF. In DNA form, the CDR3 reads TGTGCCAGCAGACACCCAAACCAGTCCTACAATGAGCAGTTCTTC.